These T cell receptor beta chains were read from a single sample in a study of CD8 T cells in Susac syndrome. TCRdb itself ran the immunoSEQ multiplex PCR reads through MiXCR, one entry per CDR3 protein. The sample has some 190,000 distinct CDR3 sequences; roughly 93% are singletons. Sequenced input: CD4+ T cells from PBMCs. These receptor sequences come from a human donor with Susac syndrome. The conserved cysteine and the conserved F or W are not part of the CDR3 here.

v_call cdr3_length cdr3_aa
TRBV18 11 ASSQYSGSEQY
TRBV12-3/TRBV12-4 12 ASSPPDSLETQY
TRBV19 14 ASSIDLWGEGNEQF
TRBV7-2 14 ASSLVAGGLQETQY
TRBV6-2/TRBV6-3 14 ASSSWTGMDWTEAF
TRBV2 10 ASRRVADTQY
TRBV21-1 7 ASRVPQH
TRBV30 12 AWDRGSSYNEQF
TRBV9 15 ASSASFGTSDFQEQY
TRBV7-2 11 ASSLPASYEQY
TRBV5-1 13 ASSPRTGSQETQY
TRBV20-1 13 SASPLAGATDTQY
TRBV7-9 11 ASRRQGSYEQY
TRBV12-3/TRBV12-4 12 ASSWDGLREKLF
TRBV14 13 ASSQDLLPPETQY
TRBV14 14 ASSQDWGGYTDTQY
TRBV28 15 ASSSRTSGGARNEQF
TRBV7-9 11 ASSLEAGHGYT
TRBV12-3/TRBV12-4 13 ASSFSHRGVTEAF
TRBV7-2 10 ASSLQTDTQY
TRBV12-5 13 ASGPSGLRADTQY
TRBV7-2 12 ASSLGPSAWGYT
TRBV6-1 11 AIHAGASETQY
TRBV7-9 14 ASSLADGGAKNIQY
TRBV7-2 14 ASSLAPLAGTYEQY
TRBV19 12 ASSMAEVTDTQY
TRBV30 12 AWSAGQDNSPLH
TRBV7-3 13 ASSYRGGARETQY
TRBV6-1 12 ASSEDGSQETQY
TRBV3-1 12 ASSQPGANTEAF
TRBV19 12 ATESGANTGELF
TRBV2 12 ASSEGTPSYEQY
TRBV7-9 12 ASSLGTAIYGYT
TRBV6-6 10 ASSPRPDTQY
TRBV20-1 14 SAIGWSDRRNTEAF
TRBV3-1 13 ASSQGSASNQPQH
TRBV30 13 AWSASGQGNSPLH
TRBV6-5 13 ASSPRRTSNQPQH
TRBV20-1 14 SARDSDRGLEETQY
TRBV7-8 14 ASRSRTGTLNTEAF
TRBV20-1 11 SAPKDSRETQY
TRBV29-1 9 SVGGAGELF
TRBV12-3/TRBV12-4 14 ASSLAGTGGRQPQH
TRBV7-2 13 ASSLEGQFTGELF
TRBV5-5 13 ASSMTGALAETQY
TRBV29-1 9 SVEKGETQY
TRBV5-4 13 ASSVGQAGNSPLH
TRBV5-4 14 ASKLAGTAGGETQY
TRBV9 12 ASSVAGGPYEQY
TRBV30 10 AWSDRAVTQY
TRBV2 11 ASSEVRAVTQY
TRBV21-1 11 ASSRRHSYEQY
TRBV4-1 13 ASSQGDRGVREQY
TRBV7-9 12 ASSFGTSNQPQH
TRBV15 14 ATSRPGTGGAETQY